These 25 T cell receptor beta chains were all obtained from the same sample, sequenced in a study of radiotherapy plus CTLA-4 blockade in lung cancer. Assay used: immunoSEQ multiplex PCR; TCRdb lists only in-frame clones, some missing. The table lists about 77,000 clones, roughly 74% of them singletons. Sequencing was performed on peripheral blood, taken from a patient treated with radiotherapy plus ipilimumab. The receptors shown here come from a human donor with non-small cell lung cancer whose response to radiotherapy plus ipilimumab could not be evaluated.

V and J are TRBV11-1 and TRBJ1-2; D is unclear. Germline V CDR1 and CDR2: SGHAT, FQDESV (reference sequence). The CDR3 is 16 residues long. Trimming removed 4 bases from V and 4 bases from J, with 19 bases in between. CDR3 in amino acids: CASSSRGIGPGYGYTF. The CDR3 DNA follows: TGTGCCAGCAGCTCACGAGGGATCGGTCCAGGCTATGGCTACACCTTC.

The chain is built from TRBV19 and TRBJ2-1; 7 bases are a match to TRBD1. The J segment lost 5 bases and the V segment lost 6 bases, leaving 4 bases of the junction unmatched. The CDR3 runs to 13 residues. The germline V gene has CDR1 LNHDA and CDR2 SQIVND (reference sequence). CDR3 bases: TGTGCCAGTAGCTGGGACAGAAACAATGAGCAGTTCTTC. Residues: CASSWDRNNEQFF. Combining the CDR3 with reference TRBV19 and TRBJ2-1 gives the whole variable domain DGGITQSPKYLFRKEGQNVTLSCEQNLNHDAMYWYRQDPGQGLRLIYYSQIVNDFQKGDIAEGYSVSREKKESFPLTVTSAQKNPTAFYLCASSWDRNNEQFFGPGTRLTVL.

This rearrangement joins TRBV2 to TRBJ2-7; 11 bases map to TRBD1. The V segment lost 3 bases and the J segment 4 bases; nucleotides outside the gene matches: 2. CDR3 length: 14 residues. Germline CDR1 reads SNHLY; CDR2 reads FYNNEI. In DNA, the CDR3 is TGTGCCAGCAGTGAGGACAGGGGGCTATACGAGCAGTACTTC. Protein: CASSEDRGLYEQYF.

This chain connects TRBV7-3 to TRBJ2-2, with 11 bases fitting TRBD2. The CDR3 is made up of 18 amino acids. J gave up 6 bases and V 5 bases, and 14 bases lay outside the gene matches. The germline V gene has CDR1 SGHTA and CDR2 FQGTGA. CDR3 amino acids: CASSPPRILAGVPGELFF. The CDR3 DNA reads TGTGCCAGCAGCCCACCCCGTATACTAGCGGGAGTTCCCGGGGAGCTGTTTTTT.

V and J are TRBV6-1 and TRBJ2-7; D gene uncertain. The CDR3 runs 14 residues. V dropped 7 bases and J dropped 5 bases, with 18 bases sitting between them. The V gene's germline CDR1 is MNHNS and CDR2 SASEGT. This CDR3 is CASTTLSPRNEQYF. The DNA of the CDR3 is TGTGCCAGCACCACGTTAAGCCCTAGAAACGAGCAGTACTTC.

The chain is built from TRBV15 and TRBJ2-7; 11 bases are a match to TRBD1. Germline CDR1 reads LNHNV; CDR2 reads YYDKDF (reference sequence). This CDR3 comprises 17 residues. V gave up 3 bases and J gave up 4 bases; unmatched junction bases: 11. CDR3 residues: CATSSHLPGQGEYEQYF. CDR3 coding DNA: TGTGCCACCAGCAGTCACCTTCCGGGACAGGGGGAGTACGAGCAGTACTTC.

The chain is built from TRBV6-1 and TRBJ2-7, with TRBD1 identical over 9 bases. Germline CDR1 is MNHNS and CDR2 is SASEGT. The V segment lost 2 bases and the J segment 4 bases; nucleotides outside the gene matches: 6. The CDR3 sequence is 15 residues long. CDR3 protein: CASSEQDRGLYEQYF. As DNA, the CDR3 is TGTGCCAGCAGTGAACAGGACAGGGGCTTGTACGAGCAGTACTTC.

The chain employs TRBV7-2 and TRBJ2-2, with D uncertain. Germline V gene lookup returns CDR1 SGHTA and CDR2 FQGNSA. The CDR3 covers 15 residues. V gave up 5 bases and J gave up 1 base, with 11 bases separating them. CDR3 coding DNA: TGTGCCAGCAGCCTTTCTCTAGGGAACACCGGGGAGCTGTTTTTT. Protein product: CASSLSLGNTGELFF.

V gene TRBV14 combines with J gene TRBJ2-5; D is unclear. CDR3 length: 13 amino acids. Germline V lookup: CDR1 SGHDN, CDR2 FVKESK. V lost 5 bases, J lost 0 bases, and 7 bases lay in between. This chain's CDR3 is CASSGRYQETQYF. In DNA form, the CDR3 reads TGTGCCAGCAGCGGTCGGTACCAAGAGACCCAGTACTTC. Full variable domain (remainder filled in from reference TRBV14 and TRBJ2-5): EAGVTQFPSHSVIEKGQTVTLRCDPISGHDNLYWYRRVMGKEIKFLLHFVKESKQDESGMPNNRFLAERTGGTYSTLKVQPAELEDSGVYFCASSGRYQETQYFGPGTRLLVL.

This chain links TRBV29-1 with TRBJ2-3, with 7 positions matching TRBD1. Trimming cost V 0 bases and J 1 base; bases outside gene matches: 4. In germline, CDR1 is SQVTM, CDR2 ANQGSEA. The CDR3 sequence is 15 residues long. The CDR3 sequence is CSVEDPQGGTDTQYF. CDR3 nucleotide sequence: TGCAGCGTTGAAGATCCGCAGGGGGGCACAGATACGCAGTATTTT.

This clone was counted between two and nine times. The chain recombines TRBV11-1 with TRBJ2-7, with D possibly being TRBD1 (6 bases). V dropped 5 bases and J dropped 3 bases, with 14 bases sitting between them. CDR1 is SGHAT and CDR2 is FQDESV in the germline V gene (reference sequence). This CDR3 is 14 amino acids long. The CDR3 nucleotides are TGTGCCAGCAGCCTATGGACAGACAGCTACGAGCAGTACTTC. Translation gives CASSLWTDSYEQYF.

This clone was recorded only once. This chain connects TRBV28 to TRBJ1-2; TRBD1 aligns across 8 bases. With V trimmed by 2 bases and J by 8 bases, 16 bases remained unmatched. There are 17 residues in the CDR3. Germline V gene sequence: CDR1 MDHEN, CDR2 SYDVKM. CDR3 nucleotides: TGTGCCAGCAGTTTAAGGACCTCGGGACAGGACCCGGGGGGCTACACCTTC. It codes for CASSLRTSGQDPGGYTF.

The V gene is TRBV4-1, the J gene TRBJ2-2; 9 bases align to TRBD2. CDR1 and CDR2 from the germline V gene are MGHRA and YSYEKL. CDR3 length: 17 residues. J was trimmed by 7 bases and V by 4 bases; bases with no gene match: 13. The CDR3 region has the DNA TGCGCCAGCAGCCCGCTAGCGGGATGGGTGAAGGACGGGGAGCTGTTTTTT. Translation gives CASSPLAGWVKDGELFF.

V usage is TRBV7-9 and J usage is TRBJ2-3, with a possible D match to TRBD1 (6 bases). V lost 0 bases to trimming and J lost 7 bases, with 17 bases between them. The CDR3 has 16 amino acids. From germline, CDR1 is SEHNR and CDR2 FQNEAQ (reference sequence). CDR3 sequence: CASSLARQAGSYTQYF. DNA for the CDR3: TGTGCCAGCAGCTTAGCAAGACAGGCTGGCTCATATACGCAGTATTTT.

The J gene is TRBJ1-5, the V gene TRBV19; D is perhaps TRBD1 (5 bases). Looked up from germline, CDR1 is LNHDA and CDR2 is SQIVND (reference sequence). The V and J ends lost 0 bases and 2 bases respectively, with 11 bases between them. The CDR3 loop spans 16 amino acids. The CDR3 region has the DNA TGTGCCAGTAGTATAGAGGCGCGGGGCCGCAATCAGCCCCAGCATTTT. Its translation is CASSIEARGRNQPQHF.

This clone was seen more than once but under ten times. The chain joins TRBV6-4 to TRBJ2-3; 9 bases are shared with TRBD2. V was clipped by 8 bases and J by 1 base; unmatched bases: 1. CDR1 MRHNA and CDR2 SNTAGT come from the germline V gene. The CDR3 loop spans 13 amino acids. The CDR3 sequence: CASRLAGTDTQYF. DNA of the CDR3: TGTGCCAGCCGACTAGCGGGCACAGATACGCAGTATTTT.

The chain's CDR3 is CASSLAGDRSYEQYF. For the CDR3, the DNA is TGTGCCAGCAGCTTAGCGGGGGACAGGTCCTACGAGCAGTACTTC. The chain couples TRBV7-2 to TRBJ2-7; 8 bases line up with TRBD1. The CDR3 length is 15 residues. Trimming at V came to 0 bases and at J to 1 base, leaving 2 bases not matched to a gene. Germline CDR1 reads SGHTA; CDR2 reads FQGNSA.

This clone was found a few times. The V call is TRBV4-2, the J call TRBJ2-5, with D perhaps matching TRBD2 (6 bases). V lost 1 base and J 4 bases, leaving 13 bases between the germline ends. Germline V gives CDR1 LGHNA, CDR2 YNFKEQ. CDR3 length: 15 residues. The CDR3 sequence: CASSQAWAGGETQYF. The CDR3 coding sequence is TGTGCCAGCAGCCAAGCGTGGGCCGGGGGAGAGACCCAGTACTTC.

The chain links TRBV30 to TRBJ1-5; 7 positions match TRBD1. CDR3 length equals 15 residues. Losses at the gene ends were 1 base for V and 0 bases for J; bases not matched to a gene: 3. Looked up from germline, CDR1 is GTSNPN and CDR2 is SVGIG (reference sequence). CDR3 nucleotide sequence: TGTGCCTGGAGTGGTTCAGGGGGTAGCAATCAGCCCCAGCATTTT. Its protein is CAWSGSGGSNQPQHF.

The gene calls are TRBV9 and TRBJ2-5; 7 nucleotides match TRBD2. Germline assignment: CDR1 SGDLS and CDR2 YYNGEE. V shed 0 bases and J 1 base; nucleotides not matched to a gene: 6. The CDR3 consists of 16 residues. CDR3 region: CASSVGLARGQETQYF. The CDR3 nucleotides are TGTGCCAGCAGCGTAGGACTAGCAAGGGGCCAAGAGACCCAGTACTTC.

The V and J genes are TRBV7-2 and TRBJ2-3, with D possibly TRBD1 on 7 matching bases. Germline-derived CDR1 and CDR2 are SGHTA and FQGNSA. The CDR3 spans 16 residues. V lost 5 bases and J lost 2, with 17 bases in between. The CDR3, as DNA: TGTGCCAGCAGCCAGCAACAGGGGACTGCCACAGATACGCAGTATTTT. This gives the protein CASSQQQGTATDTQYF.

V gene TRBV11-2 combines with J gene TRBJ2-3, with D maybe TRBD1 (6 bases). This CDR3 has 17 residues. Germline V gives CDR1 SGHAT, CDR2 FQNNGV. V was shortened by 5 bases and J by 0 bases, with 18 bases between the two germline ends. The CDR3 region has the DNA TGTGCCAGCAGCCCAGGGGTTGCAGGCCTTAGCACAGATACGCAGTATTTT. This translates into CASSPGVAGLSTDTQYF.

This clone occurred once. V gene TRBV28 combines with J gene TRBJ2-5; TRBD2 might be the D (7 bases). Germline V lookup: CDR1 MDHEN, CDR2 SYDVKM. This CDR3 spans 14 amino acids. V shed 6 bases and J shed 1 base, with 12 bases lying between them. In nucleotides, the CDR3 is TGTGCCAGCAGCAAGGCGGGGGCCCAAGAGACCCAGTACTTC. Translating it yields CASSKAGAQETQYF.

This chain links TRBV18 with TRBJ1-1, with 8 bases identical to TRBD1. V gave up 3 bases and J gave up 8 bases; unmatched junction bases: 5. Germline values: CDR1 KGHSH, CDR2 LQKENI. The CDR3 contains 13 residues. DNA of the CDR3: TGTGCCAGCTCACCGCCCGACAGGGGAGAAGCTTTCTTT. Its protein product is CASSPPDRGEAFF.

This clone appeared a few times. The CDR3, as DNA: TGTGCCAGCAGCACGGACAGGATTGAAGCTTTCTTT. It specifies CASSTDRIEAFF. The gene calls are TRBV7-9 and TRBJ1-1; 7 nucleotides align to TRBD1. The CDR3 has 12 amino acids. CDR1 and CDR2 from the germline V gene are SEHNR and FQNEAQ (reference sequence). After removal of 5 bases from V and 7 bases from J, the junction contained 4 bases not matched to a gene.